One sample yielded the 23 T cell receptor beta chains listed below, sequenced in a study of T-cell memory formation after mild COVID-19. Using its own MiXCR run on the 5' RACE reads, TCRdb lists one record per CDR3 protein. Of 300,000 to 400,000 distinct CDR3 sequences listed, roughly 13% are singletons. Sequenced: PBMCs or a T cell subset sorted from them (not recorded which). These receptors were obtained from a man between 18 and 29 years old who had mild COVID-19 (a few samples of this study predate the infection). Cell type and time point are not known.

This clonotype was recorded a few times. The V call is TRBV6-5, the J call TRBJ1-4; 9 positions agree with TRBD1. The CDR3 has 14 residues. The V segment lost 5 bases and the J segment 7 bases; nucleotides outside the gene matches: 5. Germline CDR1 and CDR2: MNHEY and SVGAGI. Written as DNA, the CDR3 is TGTGCCAGCAGTAAACAGGGGGCGGGTGAAAAACTGTTTTTT. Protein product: CASSKQGAGEKLFF.

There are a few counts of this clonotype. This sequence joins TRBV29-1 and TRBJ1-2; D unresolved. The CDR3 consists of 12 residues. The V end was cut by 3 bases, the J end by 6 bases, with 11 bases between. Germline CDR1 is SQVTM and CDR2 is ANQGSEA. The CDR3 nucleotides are TGCAGCGTTGAGTTGGGGTTTAATGGCTACACCTTC. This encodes CSVELGFNGYTF. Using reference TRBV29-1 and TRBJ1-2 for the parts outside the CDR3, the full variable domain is SAVISQKPSRDICQRGTSLTIQCQVDSQVTMMFWYRQQPGQSLTLIATANQGSEATYESGFVIDKFPISRPNLTFSTLTVSNMSPEDSSIYLCSVELGFNGYTFGSGTRLTVV.

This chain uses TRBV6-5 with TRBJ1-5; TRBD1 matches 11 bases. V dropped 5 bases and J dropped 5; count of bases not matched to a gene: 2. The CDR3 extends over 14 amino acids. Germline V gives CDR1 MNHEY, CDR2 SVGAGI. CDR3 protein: CASSRDRGYQPQHF. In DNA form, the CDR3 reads TGTGCCAGCAGTCGGGACAGGGGGTATCAGCCCCAGCATTTT.

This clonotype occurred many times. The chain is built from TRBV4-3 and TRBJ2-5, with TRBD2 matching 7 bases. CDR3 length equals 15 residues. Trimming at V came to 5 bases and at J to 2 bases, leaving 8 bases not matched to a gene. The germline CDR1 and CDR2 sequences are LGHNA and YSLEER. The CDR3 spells CASSSQRGGQETQYF. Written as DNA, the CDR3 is TGCGCCAGCAGCAGTCAACGCGGGGGTCAAGAGACCCAGTACTTC.

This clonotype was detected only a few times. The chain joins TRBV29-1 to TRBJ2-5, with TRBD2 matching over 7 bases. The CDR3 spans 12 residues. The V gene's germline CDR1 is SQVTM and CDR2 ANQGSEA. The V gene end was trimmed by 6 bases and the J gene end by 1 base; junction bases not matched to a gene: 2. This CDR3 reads CSVGLVQETQYF. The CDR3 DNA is TGCAGCGTAGGACTAGTCCAAGAGACCCAGTACTTC. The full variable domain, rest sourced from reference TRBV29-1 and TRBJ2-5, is SAVISQKPSRDICQRGTSLTIQCQVDSQVTMMFWYRQQPGQSLTLIATANQGSEATYESGFVIDKFPISRPNLTFSTLTVSNMSPEDSSIYLCSVGLVQETQYFGPGTRLLVL.

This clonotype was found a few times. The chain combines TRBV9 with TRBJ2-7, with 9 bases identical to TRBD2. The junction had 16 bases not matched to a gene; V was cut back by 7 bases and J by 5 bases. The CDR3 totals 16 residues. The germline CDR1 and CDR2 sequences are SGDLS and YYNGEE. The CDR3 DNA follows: TGTGCCAGCCTCCCCCTCAGAGGCGGGGGGGTCCACGAGCAGTACTTC. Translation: CASLPLRGGGVHEQYF.

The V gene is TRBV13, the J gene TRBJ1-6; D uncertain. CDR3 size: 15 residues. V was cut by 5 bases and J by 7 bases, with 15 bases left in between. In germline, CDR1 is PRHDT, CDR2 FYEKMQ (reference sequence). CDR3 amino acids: CASSIFLGSNSPLHF. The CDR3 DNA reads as TGTGCCAGCAGCATATTTTTGGGCAGCAATTCACCCCTCCACTTT.

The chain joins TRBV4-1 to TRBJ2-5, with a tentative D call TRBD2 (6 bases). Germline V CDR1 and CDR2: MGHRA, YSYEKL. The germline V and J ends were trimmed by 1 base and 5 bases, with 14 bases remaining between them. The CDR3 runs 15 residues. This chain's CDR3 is CASSQGNGGGETQYF. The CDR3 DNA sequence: TGCGCCAGCAGCCAAGGCAATGGGGGAGGCGAGACCCAGTACTTC.

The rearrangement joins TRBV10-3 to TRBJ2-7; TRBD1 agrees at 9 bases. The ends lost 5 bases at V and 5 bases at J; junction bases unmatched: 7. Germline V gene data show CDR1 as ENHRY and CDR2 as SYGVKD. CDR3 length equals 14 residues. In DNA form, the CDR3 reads TGTGCCATCAGTACTGCCGGGACAGGGCACGAGCAGTACTTC. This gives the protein CAISTAGTGHEQYF.

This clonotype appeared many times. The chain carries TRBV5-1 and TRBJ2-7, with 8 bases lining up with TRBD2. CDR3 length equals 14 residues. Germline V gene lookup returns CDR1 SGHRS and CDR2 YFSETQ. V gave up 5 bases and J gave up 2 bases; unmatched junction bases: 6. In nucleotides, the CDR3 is TGCGCCAGCAGTAGAATAGCGGGAACCTACGAGCAGTACTTC. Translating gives CASSRIAGTYEQYF.

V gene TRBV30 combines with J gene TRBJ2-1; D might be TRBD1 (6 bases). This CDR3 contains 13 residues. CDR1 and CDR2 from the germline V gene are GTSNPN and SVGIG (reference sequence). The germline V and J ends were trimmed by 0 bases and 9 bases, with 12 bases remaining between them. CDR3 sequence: CAWSVELGAEQFF. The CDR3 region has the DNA TGTGCCTGGAGTGTAGAATTGGGGGCTGAGCAGTTCTTC.

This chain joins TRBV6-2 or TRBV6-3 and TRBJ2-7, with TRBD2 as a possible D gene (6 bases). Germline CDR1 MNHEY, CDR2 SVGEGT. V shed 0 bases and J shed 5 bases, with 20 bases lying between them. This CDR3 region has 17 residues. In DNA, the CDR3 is TGTGCCAGCAGTTACTCCCCTCAGGTAGGAGGGTACCACGAGCAGTACTTC. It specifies CASSYSPQVGGYHEQYF.

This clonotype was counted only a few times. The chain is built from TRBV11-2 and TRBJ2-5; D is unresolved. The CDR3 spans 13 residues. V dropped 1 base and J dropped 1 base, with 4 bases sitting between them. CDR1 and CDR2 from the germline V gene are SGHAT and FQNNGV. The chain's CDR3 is CASSLGAQETQYF. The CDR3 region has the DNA TGTGCCAGCAGCTTAGGCGCCCAAGAGACCCAGTACTTC. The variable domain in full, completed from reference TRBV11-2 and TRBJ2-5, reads EAGVAQSPRYKIIEKRQSVAFWCNPISGHATLYWYQQILGQGPKLLIQFQNNGVVDDSQLPKDRFSAERLKGVDSTLKIQPAKLEDSAVYLCASSLGAQETQYFGPGTRLLVL.

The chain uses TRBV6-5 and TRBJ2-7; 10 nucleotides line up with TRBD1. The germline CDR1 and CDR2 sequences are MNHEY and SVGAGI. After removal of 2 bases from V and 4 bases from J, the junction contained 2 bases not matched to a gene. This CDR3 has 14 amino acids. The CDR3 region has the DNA TGTGCCAGCAGTTACCAGGGACAGGGGTACGAGCAGTACTTC. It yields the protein CASSYQGQGYEQYF.

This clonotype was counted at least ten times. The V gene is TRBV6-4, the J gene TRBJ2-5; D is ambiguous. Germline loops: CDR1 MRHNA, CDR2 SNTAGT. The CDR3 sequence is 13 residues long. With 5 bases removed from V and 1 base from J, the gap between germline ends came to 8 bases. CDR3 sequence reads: CASSPSPQETQYF. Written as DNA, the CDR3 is TGTGCCAGCAGTCCCTCGCCCCAAGAGACCCAGTACTTC.

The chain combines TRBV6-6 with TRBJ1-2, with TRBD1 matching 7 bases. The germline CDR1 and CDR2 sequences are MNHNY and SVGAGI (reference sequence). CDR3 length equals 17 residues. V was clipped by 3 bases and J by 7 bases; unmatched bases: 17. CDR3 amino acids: CASSYLRQGSQWGGYTF. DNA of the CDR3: TGTGCCAGCAGTTATTTAAGACAGGGATCGCAATGGGGTGGCTACACCTTC.

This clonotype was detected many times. CDR3 sequence: CASSSAGTSIFGKNIQYF. CDR3 bases: TGCGCCAGCAGCAGCGCCGGGACTTCCATTTTTGGCAAAAACATTCAGTACTTC. The genes are TRBV5-1 and TRBJ2-4, with D possibly being TRBD2 (6 bases). CDR3 length equals 18 residues. V lost 4 bases, J lost 3 bases, and 23 bases lay in between. Germline CDR1 SGHRS, CDR2 YFSETQ.

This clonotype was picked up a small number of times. In DNA, the CDR3 is TGTGCCAGCATAGGGGGGACTCTAGCCAAAAACATTCAGTACTTC. It is translated as CASIGGTLAKNIQYF. The chain employs TRBV28 and TRBJ2-4; TRBD1 or TRBD2 may be the D gene (6 bases each). The CDR3 length is 15 residues. Germline loops: CDR1 MDHEN, CDR2 SYDVKM. V lost 7 bases to trimming and J lost 0 bases, with 13 bases between them.

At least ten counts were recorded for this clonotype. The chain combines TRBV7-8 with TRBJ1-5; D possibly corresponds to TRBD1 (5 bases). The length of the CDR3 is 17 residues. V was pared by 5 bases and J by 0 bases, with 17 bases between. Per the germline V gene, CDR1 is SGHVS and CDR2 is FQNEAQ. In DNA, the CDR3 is TGTGCCAGCAGCAAGGTGGAGGGGACTTATAGCAATCAGCCCCAGCATTTT. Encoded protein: CASSKVEGTYSNQPQHF.

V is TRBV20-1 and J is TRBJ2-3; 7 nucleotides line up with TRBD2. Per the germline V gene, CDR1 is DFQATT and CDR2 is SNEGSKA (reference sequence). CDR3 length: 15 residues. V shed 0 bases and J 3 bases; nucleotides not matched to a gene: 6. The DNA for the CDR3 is TGCAGTGCTAGAGATCCGTTGGGGGGGACAGATACGCAGTATTTT. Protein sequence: CSARDPLGGTDTQYF.

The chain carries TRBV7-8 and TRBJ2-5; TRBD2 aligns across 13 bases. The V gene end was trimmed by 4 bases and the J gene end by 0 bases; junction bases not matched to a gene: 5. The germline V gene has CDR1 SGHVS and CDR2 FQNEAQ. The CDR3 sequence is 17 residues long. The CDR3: CASSSGTSGEYQETQYF. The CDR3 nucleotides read TGTGCCAGCAGCTCTGGGACTAGCGGGGAGTACCAAGAGACCCAGTACTTC.

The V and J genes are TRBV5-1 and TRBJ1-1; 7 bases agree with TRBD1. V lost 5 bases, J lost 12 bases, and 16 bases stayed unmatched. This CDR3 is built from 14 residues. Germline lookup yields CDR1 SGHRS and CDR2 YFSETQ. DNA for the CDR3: TGCGCCAGCAGTCGACAGGGCAGCACTGAGTTTTCTTTCTTT. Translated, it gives CASSRQGSTEFSFF.

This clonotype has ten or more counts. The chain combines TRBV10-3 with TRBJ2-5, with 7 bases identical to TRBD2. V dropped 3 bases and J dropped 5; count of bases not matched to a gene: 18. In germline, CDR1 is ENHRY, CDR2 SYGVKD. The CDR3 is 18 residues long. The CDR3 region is CAISDDRIRTSFLETQYF. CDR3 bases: TGTGCCATCAGTGACGACAGAATCCGGACTAGTTTTCTGGAGACCCAGTACTTC.